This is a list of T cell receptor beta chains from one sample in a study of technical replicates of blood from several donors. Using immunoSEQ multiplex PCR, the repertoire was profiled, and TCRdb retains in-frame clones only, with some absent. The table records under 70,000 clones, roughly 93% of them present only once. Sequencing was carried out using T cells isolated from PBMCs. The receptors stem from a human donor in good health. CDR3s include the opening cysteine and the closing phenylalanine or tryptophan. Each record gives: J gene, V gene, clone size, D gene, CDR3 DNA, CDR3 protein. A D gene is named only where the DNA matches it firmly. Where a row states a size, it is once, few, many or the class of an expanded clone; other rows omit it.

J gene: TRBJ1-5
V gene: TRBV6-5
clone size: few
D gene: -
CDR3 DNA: TGTGCCAGCAGAACAAACATCGATCAGCCCCAGCATTTT
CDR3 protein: CASRTNIDQPQHF

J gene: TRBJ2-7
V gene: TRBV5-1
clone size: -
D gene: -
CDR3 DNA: TGCGCCAGCAGGAGGACAGACATCTACGAGCAGTACTTC
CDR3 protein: CASRRTDIYEQYF

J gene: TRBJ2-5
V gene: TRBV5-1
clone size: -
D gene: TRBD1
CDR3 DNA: TGCGCCAGCAGCTTGAGGGGACAGCAAGAGACCCAGTACTTC
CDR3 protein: CASSLRGQQETQYF

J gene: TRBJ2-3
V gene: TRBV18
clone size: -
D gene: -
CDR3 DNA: TGTGCCAGCTCACCTCTCCCTCCGAGAACAGATACGCAGTATTTT
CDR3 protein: CASSPLPPRTDTQYF

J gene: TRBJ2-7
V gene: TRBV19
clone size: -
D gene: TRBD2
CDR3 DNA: TGTGCCAGTAGTCAAAGCGGGAGGACGCACGAGCAGTACTTC
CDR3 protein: CASSQSGRTHEQYF

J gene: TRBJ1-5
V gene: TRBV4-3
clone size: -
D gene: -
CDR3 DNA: TGCGCCAGCAGCCATGACCAGGGAATACAGCCCCAGCATTTT
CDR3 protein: CASSHDQGIQPQHF

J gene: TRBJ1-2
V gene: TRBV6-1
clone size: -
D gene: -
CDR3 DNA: TGTGCCAGCAGTGAAGACAGAATTTCACTTTACGGCTACACCTTC
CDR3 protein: CASSEDRISLYGYTF

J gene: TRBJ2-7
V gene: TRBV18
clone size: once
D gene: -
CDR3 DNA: TGTGCCAGCTCAGAGGTATACGAGCAGTACTTC
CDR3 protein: CASSEVYEQYF

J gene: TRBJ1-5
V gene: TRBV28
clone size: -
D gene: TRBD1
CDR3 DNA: TGTGCCAGAACAGGGGACAATCAGCCCCAGCATTTT
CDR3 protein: CARTGDNQPQHF

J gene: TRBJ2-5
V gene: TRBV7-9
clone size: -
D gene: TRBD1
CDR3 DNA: TGTGCCAGCAGCTTCCGGGACAGCCAAGAGACCCAGTACTTC
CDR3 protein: CASSFRDSQETQYF

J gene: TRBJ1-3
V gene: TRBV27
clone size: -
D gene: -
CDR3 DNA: TGTGCCAGCAGTTTGGGCAGGGCTGGAAACACCATATATTTT
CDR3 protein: CASSLGRAGNTIYF

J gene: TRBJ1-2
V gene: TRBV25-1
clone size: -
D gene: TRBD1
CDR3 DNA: TGTGCCAGCAGTCCAGGAACAGGGGAGGACTACACCTTC
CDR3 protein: CASSPGTGEDYTF

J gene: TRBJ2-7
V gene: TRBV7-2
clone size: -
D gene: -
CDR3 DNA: TGTGCCAGCAGCTTATCGGGTTACGAGCAGTACTTC
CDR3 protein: CASSLSGYEQYF

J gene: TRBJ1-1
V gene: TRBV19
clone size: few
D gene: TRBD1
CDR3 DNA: TGTGCCAGTAGTGCACAGGGGTGGGGCACTGAAGCTTTCTTT
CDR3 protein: CASSAQGWGTEAFF

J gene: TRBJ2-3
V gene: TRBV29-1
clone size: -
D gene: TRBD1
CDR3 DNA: TGCAGCGTGGGGACAGGGGGGGCAGATACGCAGTATTTT
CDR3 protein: CSVGTGGADTQYF

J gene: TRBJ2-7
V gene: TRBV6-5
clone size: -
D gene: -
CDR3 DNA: TGTGCCAGCAGTTACTCCAGAAGCGGGACATCCTACGAGCAGTACTTC
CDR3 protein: CASSYSRSGTSYEQYF

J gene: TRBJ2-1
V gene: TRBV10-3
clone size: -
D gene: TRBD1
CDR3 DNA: TGTGCCATCAGAACAGGGGATTCCTACAATGAGCAGTTCTTC
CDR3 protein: CAIRTGDSYNEQFF

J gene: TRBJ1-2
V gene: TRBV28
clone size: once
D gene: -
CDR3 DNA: TGTGCCAGCAGTCCTGTAGGCCGGGATGGGGTGTCATGGGGCTACACCTTC
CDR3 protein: CASSPVGRDGVSWGYTF

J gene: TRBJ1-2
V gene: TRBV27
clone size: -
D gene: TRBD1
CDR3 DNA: TGTGCCAGCAGTTTCCCAGGGGGCGATGGCTACACCTTC
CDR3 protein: CASSFPGGDGYTF

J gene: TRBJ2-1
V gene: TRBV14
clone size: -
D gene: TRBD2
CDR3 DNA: TGTGCCAGCAGCTATAGCGGGGTTGAGCAGTTCTTC
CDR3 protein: CASSYSGVEQFF

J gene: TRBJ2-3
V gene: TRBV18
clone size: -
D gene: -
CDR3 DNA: TGTGCCAGCTCACCACCATCGGGATGGACAGATACGCAGTATTTT
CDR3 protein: CASSPPSGWTDTQYF

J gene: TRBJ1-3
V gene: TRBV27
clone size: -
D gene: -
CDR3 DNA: TGTGCCAGCAGTTTAAAAGGGGCGGGAAACACCATATATTTT
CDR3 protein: CASSLKGAGNTIYF

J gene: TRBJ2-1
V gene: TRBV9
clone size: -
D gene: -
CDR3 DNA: TGTGCCAGCAGCCCCGGGGAGTCCCTATACGAGCAGTTCTTC
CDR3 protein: CASSPGESLYEQFF

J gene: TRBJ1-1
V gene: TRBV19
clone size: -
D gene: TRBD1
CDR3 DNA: TGTGCCAGTAGTCCCCGGGACAGGGGGCGAAACACTGAAGCTTTCTTT
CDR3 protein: CASSPRDRGRNTEAFF

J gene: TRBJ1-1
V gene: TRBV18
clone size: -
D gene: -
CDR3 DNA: TGTGCCAGCTCACCGGGCAGGGAAGTGAACACTGAAGCTTTCTTT
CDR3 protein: CASSPGREVNTEAFF

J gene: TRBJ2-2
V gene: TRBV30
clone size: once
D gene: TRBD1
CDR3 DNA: TGTGCCTGGAGTTGGGGACAGGGGAGCACCGGGGAGCTGTTTTTT
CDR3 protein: CAWSWGQGSTGELFF

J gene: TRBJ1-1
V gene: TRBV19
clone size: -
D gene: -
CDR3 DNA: TGTGCCAGTAGTATGCTGGATGGGAGGACTGAAGCTTTCTTT
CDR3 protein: CASSMLDGRTEAFF

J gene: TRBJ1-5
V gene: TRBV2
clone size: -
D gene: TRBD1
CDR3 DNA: TGTGCCAGCAGGGTCGACAGGGGGAACCAGCCCCAGCATTTT
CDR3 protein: CASRVDRGNQPQHF

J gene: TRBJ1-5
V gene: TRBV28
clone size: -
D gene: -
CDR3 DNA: TGTGCCAGCAGGTTCCCGTCGCCCCAGCATTTT
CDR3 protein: CASRFPSPQHF

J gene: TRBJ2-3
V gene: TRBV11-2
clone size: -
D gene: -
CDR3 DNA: TGTGCCAGCAGTACCGGGGAGTTCACAGATACGCAGTATTTT
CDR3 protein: CASSTGEFTDTQYF

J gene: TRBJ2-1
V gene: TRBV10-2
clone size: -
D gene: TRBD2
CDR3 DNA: TGCGCCACCCGGGGAGCGGGAGACCACAATGAGCAGTTCTTC
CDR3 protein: CATRGAGDHNEQFF

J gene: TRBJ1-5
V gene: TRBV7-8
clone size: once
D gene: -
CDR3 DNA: TGTGCCAGCAGCCTAGGAGCTGGGGGCCATCAGCCCCAGCATTTT
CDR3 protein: CASSLGAGGHQPQHF

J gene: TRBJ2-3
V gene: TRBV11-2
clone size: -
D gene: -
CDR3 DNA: TGTGCCAGCAGCTTAGCCAGTGGCGGGAGCACAGATACGCAGTATTTT
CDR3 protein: CASSLASGGSTDTQYF

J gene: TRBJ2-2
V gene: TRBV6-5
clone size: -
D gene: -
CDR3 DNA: TGTGCCAGCTCAACGCAGGGAGGAACCGGGGAGCTGTTTTTT
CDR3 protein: CASSTQGGTGELFF

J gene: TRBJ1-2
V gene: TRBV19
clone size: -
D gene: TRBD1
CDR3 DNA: TGTGCCAGTAGTATGGGACAGGGCGATGGCTACACCTTC
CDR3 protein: CASSMGQGDGYTF

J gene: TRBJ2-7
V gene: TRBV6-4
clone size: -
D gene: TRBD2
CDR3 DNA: TGTGCCAGCAGTCTGGGACTAGCGAAAGAGCAGTACTTC
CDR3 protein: CASSLGLAKEQYF

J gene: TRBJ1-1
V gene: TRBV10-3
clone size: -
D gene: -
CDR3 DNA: TGTGCCAGTATGAGGGGGATGAACACTGAAGCTTTCTTT
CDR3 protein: CASMRGMNTEAFF

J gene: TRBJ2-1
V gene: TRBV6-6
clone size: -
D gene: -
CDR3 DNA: TGTGCCAGCAGTTATTTATACAATGAGCAGTTCTTC
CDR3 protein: CASSYLYNEQFF

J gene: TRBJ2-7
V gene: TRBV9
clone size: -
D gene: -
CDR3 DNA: TGTGCCAGCAGCAGGGACGGTGGAGGGTCCTACGAGCAGTACTTC
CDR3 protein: CASSRDGGGSYEQYF

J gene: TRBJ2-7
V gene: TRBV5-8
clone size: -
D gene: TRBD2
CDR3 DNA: TGTGCCAGCAGCTTAATGTGGACTAGCGGGAGTTACGAGCAGTACTTC
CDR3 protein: CASSLMWTSGSYEQYF

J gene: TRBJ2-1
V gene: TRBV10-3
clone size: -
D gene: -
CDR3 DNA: TGTGCCATCAGTGAGTCCTCACAGTCCTACAATGAGCAGTTCTTC
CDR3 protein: CAISESSQSYNEQFF

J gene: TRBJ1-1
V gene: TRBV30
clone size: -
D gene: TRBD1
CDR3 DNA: TGTGCCTGGAGTGTAGACAGGGCTAACACTGAAGCTTTCTTT
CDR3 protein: CAWSVDRANTEAFF

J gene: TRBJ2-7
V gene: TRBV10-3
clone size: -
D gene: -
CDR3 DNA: TGTGCCATCAGTGAGCCGGAGCTAGGTTTATACGAGCAGTACTTC
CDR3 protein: CAISEPELGLYEQYF

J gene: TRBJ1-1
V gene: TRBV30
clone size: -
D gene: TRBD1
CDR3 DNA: TGTGCCTGGAGGCCAGTAGACAGGGCCTCGAACACTGAAGCTTTCTTT
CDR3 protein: CAWRPVDRASNTEAFF

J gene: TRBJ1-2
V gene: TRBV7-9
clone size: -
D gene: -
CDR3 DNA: TGTGCCAGCAGCCACGACAAGCCGACCAACTATGGCTACACCTTC
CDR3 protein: CASSHDKPTNYGYTF

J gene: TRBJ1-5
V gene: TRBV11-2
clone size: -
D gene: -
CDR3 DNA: TGTGCCAGCAGCTCTGGAGACAGATTTAGTGGGATGAGCAATCAGCCCCAGCATTTT
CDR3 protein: CASSSGDRFSGMSNQPQHF